A selection of T cell receptor beta chains follows, all from one sample in a study of cytomegalovirus exposure and HLA in healthy donors. Clones were read by immunoSEQ multiplex PCR, and TCRdb kept only the in-frame ones, dropping some. The sample shows 95,000 to 150,000 clones, approximately 87% of them seen only once. The sample was PBMCs. Every receptor here comes from a man between 18 and 29 years old in good health and CMV-seropositive. Each CDR3 is given with its conserved first and last residue. A D gene is named only where the DNA matches it firmly. A row's size may be missing; if present it is once, few, many or a size class.

v_gene	d_gene	abundance	j_gene	CDR3aa	CDR3nt
TRBV10-2	TRBD1	NA	TRBJ1-6	CASSEDRGYNSPLHF	TGCGCCAGCAGCGAGGACAGGGGATATAATTCACCCCTCCACTTT
TRBV7-9	NA	NA	TRBJ1-4	CASRTGTSPATNEKLFF	TGTGCCAGCAGAACCGGGACATCGCCTGCAACTAATGAAAAACTGTTTTTT
TRBV5-1	NA	NA	TRBJ2-7	CASSLGLQYEQYF	TGCGCCAGCAGCTTGGGACTACAATACGAGCAGTACTTC
TRBV6-1	TRBD1	NA	TRBJ1-2	CASSEVRDRVTGYTF	TGTGCCAGCAGTGAGGTCCGGGACAGGGTTACTGGCTACACCTTC
TRBV2	TRBD1	NA	TRBJ1-1	CASTHGGQGSEAFF	TGTGCCAGCACCCATGGGGGACAGGGGAGCGAAGCTTTCTTT
TRBV25-1	NA	NA	TRBJ1-1	CASSGHWEANTEAFF	TGTGCCAGCAGCGGTCATTGGGAGGCGAACACTGAAGCTTTCTTT
TRBV27	NA	NA	TRBJ2-1	CASSLGDSNEQFF	TGTGCCAGCAGTTTGGGGGACTCCAATGAGCAGTTCTTC
TRBV13	TRBD2	once	TRBJ2-1	CASSLEAGGRNEQFF	TGTGCCAGCAGCTTAGAAGCGGGGGGGCGGAATGAGCAGTTCTTC
TRBV7-2	NA	few	TRBJ2-7	CASGGYEQYF	TGTGCCAGCGGGGGGTACGAGCAGTACTTC
TRBV28	TRBD1	once	TRBJ1-2	CASSLAPGQGVTGGYTF	TGTGCCAGCAGTTTAGCCCCGGGACAGGGAGTTACGGGTGGCTACACCTTC
TRBV7-8	NA	NA	TRBJ1-5	CASSLASLPNQPQHF	TGTGCCAGCAGCTTAGCTTCCCTCCCCAATCAGCCCCAGCATTTT
TRBV28	TRBD1	NA	TRBJ2-2	CASSSPPTGTGELFF	TGTGCCAGCAGTTCCCCCCCGACAGGGACCGGGGAGCTGTTTTTT
TRBV5-4	TRBD1	NA	TRBJ1-1	CASSSEGANTEAFF	TGTGCCAGCAGCTCCGAGGGGGCCAACACTGAAGCTTTCTTT
TRBV9	NA	NA	TRBJ1-1	CASSVGAVTEAFF	TGTGCCAGCAGCGTAGGCGCGGTTACTGAAGCTTTCTTT
TRBV10-3	NA	once	TRBJ1-1	CAISDPPGAVNTEAFF	TGTGCCATCAGTGACCCCCCAGGGGCAGTGAACACTGAAGCTTTCTTT
TRBV10-3	NA	NA	TRBJ1-2	CAISPPGRGDGYTF	TGTGCCATCAGCCCGCCCGGCAGGGGAGATGGCTACACCTTC
TRBV6-5	TRBD2	NA	TRBJ2-3	CASTVAGGRTQYF	TGTGCCAGCACCGTAGCGGGGGGGCGTACGCAGTATTTT
TRBV5-6	NA	few	TRBJ1-5	CASSLAGSEPQHF	TGTGCCAGCAGCTTAGCGGGGTCGGAGCCCCAGCATTTT
TRBV29-1	TRBD2	NA	TRBJ2-7	CSVEDERGPSYEQYF	TGCAGCGTTGAAGATGAGCGGGGTCCCTCCTACGAGCAGTACTTC
TRBV30	TRBD1	once	TRBJ1-2	CAWSLQGAHTF	TGTGCCTGGAGTCTACAGGGGGCTCACACCTTC
TRBV9	NA	NA	TRBJ1-1	CASSAELGGNTEAFF	TGTGCCAGCAGCGCGGAACTAGGGGGGAACACTGAAGCTTTCTTT
TRBV5-4	TRBD2	NA	TRBJ2-7	CATRGGGSHEQYF	TGTGCCACTAGGGGCGGGGGGAGTCACGAGCAGTACTTC
TRBV7-9	TRBD1	NA	TRBJ1-2	CASSHGTADGYGYTF	TGTGCCAGCAGCCACGGGACAGCTGATGGCTATGGCTACACCTTC
TRBV7-9	NA	NA	TRBJ1-6	CASRRENSPLHF	TGTGCCAGCCGCCGGGAGAATTCACCCCTCCACTTT
TRBV5-4	TRBD1	NA	TRBJ2-7	CASSAAITTGDEQYF	TGTGCCAGCAGCGCGGCTATCACGACAGGGGACGAGCAGTACTTC
TRBV6-1	NA	once	TRBJ2-2	CASSEARGGLWTGELFF	TGTGCCAGCAGTGAAGCCCGGGGAGGCCTATGGACCGGGGAGCTGTTTTTT
TRBV9	NA	NA	TRBJ1-5	CASSVGTVPNQPQHF	TGTGCCAGCAGCGTAGGGACAGTCCCCAATCAGCCCCAGCATTTT
TRBV27	NA	NA	TRBJ1-1	CASSADGGSTEAFF	TGTGCCAGCAGTGCGGACGGGGGGAGCACTGAAGCTTTCTTT
TRBV27	NA	NA	TRBJ1-1	CASSLSEPGYTEAFF	TGTGCCAGCAGTTTATCCGAGCCAGGGTATACTGAAGCTTTCTTT
TRBV7-8	TRBD2	NA	TRBJ2-1	CASKGAGEYNEQFF	TGTGCCAGCAAAGGGGCGGGGGAGTACAATGAGCAGTTCTTC
TRBV6-4	NA	NA	TRBJ2-3	CASSEIGGLDTQYF	TGTGCCAGCAGTGAAATCGGGGGTTTAGATACGCAGTATTTT
TRBV19	NA	NA	TRBJ2-3	CASSGGGGMGDTQYF	TGTGCCAGTAGTGGCGGAGGAGGGATGGGAGATACGCAGTATTTT
TRBV6-5	NA	NA	TRBJ1-2	CASRPGHLSPYGYTF	TGTGCCAGCAGACCGGGACATCTTTCCCCCTATGGCTACACCTTC
TRBV6-6	TRBD1	NA	TRBJ2-2	CASRRRTGENTGELFF	TGTGCCAGCAGGCGACGGACAGGGGAGAACACCGGGGAGCTGTTTTTT
TRBV10-2	NA	NA	TRBJ1-5	CASSRADNQPQHF	TGCGCCAGCAGCAGGGCCGACAATCAGCCCCAGCATTTT
TRBV7-3	NA	NA	TRBJ2-1	CASSLADNEQFF	TGTGCCAGCAGCTTAGCAGACAATGAGCAGTTCTTC
TRBV7-3	NA	NA	TRBJ1-1	CASSLNRAATEAFF	TGTGCCAGCAGCTTAAACAGGGCGGCCACTGAAGCTTTCTTT